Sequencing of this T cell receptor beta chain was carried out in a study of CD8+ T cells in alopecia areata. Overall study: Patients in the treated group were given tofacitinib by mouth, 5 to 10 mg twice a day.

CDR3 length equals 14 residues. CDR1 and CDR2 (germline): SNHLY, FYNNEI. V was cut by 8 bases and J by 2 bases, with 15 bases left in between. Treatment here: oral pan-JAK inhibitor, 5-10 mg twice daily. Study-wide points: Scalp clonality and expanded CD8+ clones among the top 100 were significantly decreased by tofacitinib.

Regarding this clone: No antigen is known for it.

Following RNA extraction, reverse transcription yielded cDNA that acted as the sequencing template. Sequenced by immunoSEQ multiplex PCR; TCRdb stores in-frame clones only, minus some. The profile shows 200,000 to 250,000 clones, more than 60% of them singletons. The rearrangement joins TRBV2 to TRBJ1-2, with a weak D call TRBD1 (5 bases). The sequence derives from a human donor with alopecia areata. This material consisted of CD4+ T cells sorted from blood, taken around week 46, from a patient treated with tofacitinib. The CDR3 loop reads CASGRAGTNYGYTF. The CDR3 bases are TGTGCCAGCGGAAGGGCAGGGACCAACTATGGCTACACCTTC.